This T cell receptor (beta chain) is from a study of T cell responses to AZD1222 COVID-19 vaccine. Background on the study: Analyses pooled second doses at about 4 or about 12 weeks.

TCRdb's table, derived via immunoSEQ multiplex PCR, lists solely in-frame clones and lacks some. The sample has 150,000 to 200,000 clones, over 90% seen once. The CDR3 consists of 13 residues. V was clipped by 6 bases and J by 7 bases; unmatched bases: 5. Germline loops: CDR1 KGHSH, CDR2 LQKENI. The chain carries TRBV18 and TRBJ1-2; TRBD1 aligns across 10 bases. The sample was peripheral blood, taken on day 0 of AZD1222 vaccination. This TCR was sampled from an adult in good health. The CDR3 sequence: CASSPDRGAGYTF. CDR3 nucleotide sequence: TGTGCCAGCTCCCCGGACAGGGGGGCTGGCTACACCTTC.